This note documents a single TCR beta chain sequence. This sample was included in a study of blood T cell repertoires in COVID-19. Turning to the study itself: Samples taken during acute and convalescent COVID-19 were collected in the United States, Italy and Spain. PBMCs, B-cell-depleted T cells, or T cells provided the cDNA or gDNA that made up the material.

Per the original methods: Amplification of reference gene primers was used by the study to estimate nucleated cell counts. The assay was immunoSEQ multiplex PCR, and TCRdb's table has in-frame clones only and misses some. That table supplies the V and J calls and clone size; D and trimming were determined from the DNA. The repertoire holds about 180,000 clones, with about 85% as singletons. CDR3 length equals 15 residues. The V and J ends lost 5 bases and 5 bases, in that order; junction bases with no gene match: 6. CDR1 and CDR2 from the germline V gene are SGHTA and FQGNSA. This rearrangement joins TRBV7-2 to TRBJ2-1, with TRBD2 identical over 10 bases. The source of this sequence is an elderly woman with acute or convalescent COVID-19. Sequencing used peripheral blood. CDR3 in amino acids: CASSQSGRADNEQFF. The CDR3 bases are TGTGCCAGCAGCCAGAGCGGGAGGGCGGACAATGAGCAGTTCTTC.